The source of this T cell receptor (beta chain) is a study of cytomegalovirus exposure and HLA in healthy donors. Whole-study context: The study's early data release held 80 million to 95 million unique TCRs from HLA-typed donors.

V lost 7 bases to trimming and J lost 13 bases; unmatched junction nucleotides: 3. Germline CDR1 MDHEN, CDR2 SYDVKM. CDR3 length equals 12 residues. Study results and limitations: Later on, an analysis tied 15,000 or so TCR beta sequences to HLA alleles at 0.05 false discovery rate.

The PCR was carried out with 60 Vbeta primers and 13 Jbeta primers. TCRdb keeps only in-frame clones here, not all; method: immunoSEQ multiplex PCR. The sample has 85,000 to 100,000 clones, 78% seen once; the top ten hold roughly 4.3%. In regard to this clone: Its target is not known.

The specimen was PBMCs. The chain couples TRBV28 to TRBJ2-1; the match to TRBD2 covers 14 bases. The sequence came from a middle-aged woman in good health and CMV-seropositive. The CDR3 loop is CASIGTSGRQFF. CDR3 coding DNA: TGTGCCAGCATCGGGACTAGCGGGAGACAGTTCTTC.